This T cell receptor (beta chain) comes out of a study of cytomegalovirus exposure and HLA in healthy donors (dated by TCRdb to about 2017). At the level of the whole study: According to an earlier analysis of a few hundred of the donors, roughly 180 million T cells yielded roughly 110 million unique TCR beta sequences and more than 250 Gb of sequence data. Approximately 300 gigabases of sequencing data and 70 million to 100 million unique TCR sequences made up an early release that covered about 640 HLA-typed donors. Of the approximately 400 genotyped donors, 65% to 90% fell in the genetic ancestry cluster associated with self-reported Caucasian donors. The aim of the study was to test whether cataloging public T cell receptors could identify signatures of past pathogen exposure. The study profiled the T cell repertoires of 500 to 800 subjects by immunosequencing and related them to cytomegalovirus serostatus. Along with the 666-subject first cohort, a separate validation cohort of over a hundred different subjects was used. To predict cytomegalovirus infection status, the study brought together high-throughput TCR immunosequencing, statistical association of individual TCRs with disease status, and machine learning. To study patterns of TCR occurrence, a later analysis re-analyzed previously published TCR beta repertoires from around 660 donors and added high-resolution HLA genotyping. In the later analysis, no new phenotypic data were used to find candidate immune exposures; instead, reliance was placed on TCR beta sequences and their occurrence across donors. An earlier analysis of several hundred of the donors used high-throughput TCR beta sequencing to judge whether each TCR beta V gene segment behaved as functional or pseudogenic. Donor age, sex, ethnicity and CMV serostatus were compiled together with the repertoire data. Genome-wide SNP genotypes for about 60% of the 666 donors were used in a later genetic analysis, which treated that subset as a discovery cohort. Every repertoire in the discovery cohort had been generated on one and the same sequencing platform. Both class I and class II loci were covered by HLA typing, at four-digit resolution. The number of donors typed differed by locus, with about 620-630 for A, B, C, DRB1 and DQB1, around 500 for DQA1, 600 to 610 for DPA1, and under 490 for DPB1. About five DR-DQ haplotypes were handled as single units for association and clustering, since linkage in the cohort was strong. Among around 400 genotyped donors of the cohort, an average of roughly 230,000 unique TCR beta nucleotide sequences was sequenced per donor, of which about 19% were non-productive. Study-wide findings and limitations: According to a later analysis, parvovirus B19, influenza, CMV and Epstein-Barr virus appeared linked to several top co-occurrence clusters. Correlated functional status among segregating V segments might reflect linkage disequilibrium, but an unknown experimental factor could not be ruled out. An association between a missense DCLRE1C variant and V-gene and J-gene trimming of TCR beta chains was found in a later genetic analysis and replicated in an independent cohort. In a later analysis, 15,000 to 20,000 TCR beta sequences were associated with specific HLA alleles at a false discovery rate of 0.05. A few of the identified cytomegalovirus-associated TCR beta chains were confirmed in vitro to be specific for cytomegalovirus antigens. Only TCR beta chains were sequenced in this cohort, and the absence of alpha or paired-chain data limited detectable features. Immune exposure information for the cohort was limited to CMV serostatus. A cluster of highly shared sequence variants was judged likely to represent a technical artifact of the sequencing pipeline. The earlier analysis of nearly 600 of the donors excluded roughly 16 rarely observed V segments, including chromosome 9 orphons, because counts were too low. In a later analysis, TCR association rates were found to vary across HLA loci, with the most associated TCRs seen for DRB1 alleles and the fewest for HLA-C alleles. Some IMGT-functional V segments, including TRBV6-2 and TRBV6-3, could not be distinguished by the 87-base-pair reads and were therefore excluded. In an earlier analysis of fewer than 700 of the donors, most TCR beta V segments appeared in productive rearrangements about 87% or about 30% of the time, broadly matching IMGT annotations. Compared with equally common non-associated chains, HLA-associated TCR beta chains in a later analysis were more clonally expanded and had lower generation probabilities. When HLA alleles, especially DR and DQ, strongly co-occurred, attributing TCR associations to individual alleles was difficult. A further reported finding was that TCR beta sequences accurately predicted the HLA-A and HLA-B alleles for most subjects in the first cohort. According to a later genetic analysis, donors in an Asian-associated ancestry cluster had fewer N-insertions in productive TCRs than the roughly 700-donor mean. The authors suggested that the approach could potentially be extended to other disease states and immunological phenotypes. Cytomegalovirus status was reported to be diagnosed by the classifier with high specificity and sensitivity in both the original and validation cohorts. A later analysis found that most CMV-associated TCR beta chains appeared HLA-restricted, with HLA associations seemingly driven largely by CMV exposure. Because some donors lacked HLA typing at each locus, the association tests relied only on the typed subset. In the study, some 160 TCR beta chains were listed as associated with cytomegalovirus. Most TCR sequences were observed very rarely across donors, whereas some public TCRs were present in many individuals. Roughly uniform sequencing depth across donors was assumed in presence/absence analyses, although this assumption may not hold.

The CDR1 and CDR2 encoded by the germline V gene (reference sequence) are GTSNPN and SVGIG. Here V drops 8 bases and J drops 4 bases, and the junction holds 6 bases not matched to any gene. The CDR3 starts with the cysteine, ends with the phenylalanine, and has 12 residues. Just the 36-base CDR3 DNA is kept, in frame starting at base 1. In total, 666 healthy bone marrow donors made up the cohort. At the time of sampling, all cohort members were nominally healthy, though unrecorded immune exposures were likely present. The donor was CMV seropositive and was included in the group of almost 300 seropositive cohort members. A peripheral blood sample was collected from each donor, and TCR beta sequencing was performed on peripheral blood mononuclear cells. Genomic DNA was extracted from the blood cell samples with the Qiagen DNeasy Blood Extraction Kit. There are a few counts of this clone. Its specific antigen is unknown. The record has no base qualities; no much larger clone is one base away.

The method was the immunoSEQ multiplex PCR assay. For the multiplex PCR, a mixture combining 60 forward primers for TCR Vbeta segments and 13 reverse primers for TCR Jbeta segments was used. The CDR3 region of rearranged TCR beta genes was amplified from genomic DNA with a multiplex PCR assay. The Illumina HiSeq System was used to sequence the amplified TCR beta libraries as 87-base-pair reads. As for the original processing: A later analysis tallied approximately 87 million unique TCR beta chains across the 550 to 850 repertoires, and about 12 million of those chains were shared by two or more donors. Raw reads were error-corrected and collapsed into unique sequences by a nearest-neighbor algorithm in which closely related sequences were merged to remove PCR and sequencing errors. CDR3 sequences were aligned to IMGT reference sequences to assign V, D and J gene segments. For a sequence to be retained, at least a six-nucleotide match to both a V gene segment and a J gene segment was required. A rearrangement counted as productive if the CDR3 had no stop codons and remained in frame with V and J, and every other rearrangement counted as non-productive. Following IMGT convention, CDR3 was defined as the stretch from the second conserved V-encoded cysteine up to the conserved J-encoded phenylalanine. In an earlier analysis of 587 of the donors, sequences lacking an unambiguous match to a single V gene segment were excluded. An earlier analysis of about 600 of the donors called V segments functional above 56.7% productive rearrangements and segregating when the between-donor standard deviation exceeded 5%. A statistical classification framework was built for diagnosing cytomegalovirus status from the catalog of TCR beta chain sequences. V and J gene assignment, in a later analysis, came from comparing TCR nucleotide sequences with IMGT/GENE-DB human TR gene sequences. In a later analysis, CDR3 sequences and most-parsimonious VDJ recombination scenarios were assigned using the TCRdist pipeline. In a later analysis, every TCR beta chain was defined by the combination of its CDR3 amino acid sequence and its V-gene family, and reads without a unique V-gene family were dropped. In a later analysis, 500 to 700 highly shared, low-generation-probability nucleotide sequences were removed to address suspected cross-contamination and a sequencing artifact. In a later analysis, a clonal expansion index was calculated for each public chain from normalized within-repertoire ranks of inferred template counts. A later analysis computed generation probabilities with a VDJ recombination model fitted to out-of-frame rearrangements, and checked the results against IGoR. In a later analysis, TCR-TCR, TCR-HLA and TCR-CMV co-occurrence was scored with hypergeometric tests, and a repertoire-size bias correction was applied to TCR pairs. In a later analysis, false discovery rates were estimated by permuting HLA or CMV assignments 20 times. In a later analysis, co-occurring TCRs were grouped with DBSCAN, and TCRdist sequence similarity was added when clustering was performed within HLA-allele-positive subsets. Co-occurrence clustering excluded repertoires with fewer than 30,000 or more than 120,000 public chains, plus five with anomalous nucleotide sharing. The immuneACCESS repertoire file appears here via TCRdb, limited to in-frame rearrangements. These files lack a portion of the clones; in checked studies, under half of the deficit traces to unresolved V genes, and the cause of the others is not known. From that table come the V and J calls and clone size; the DNA was used to work out D and trimming. This sample gives roughly 130,000 clones in total; about 70% of them show up just once. Roughly 2% of the sample lies in the top ten.

Input material: PBMCs. The origin of this receptor is a woman aged 40 to 50 in good health and CMV-seropositive. The chain was built from TRBV30 and TRBJ2-5; 8 of the junction bases match TRBD2. The sequenced DNA is TGTGCCAGCGGGCGGGGGGTAGAGACCCAGTACTTC. It translates to CASGRGVETQYF.